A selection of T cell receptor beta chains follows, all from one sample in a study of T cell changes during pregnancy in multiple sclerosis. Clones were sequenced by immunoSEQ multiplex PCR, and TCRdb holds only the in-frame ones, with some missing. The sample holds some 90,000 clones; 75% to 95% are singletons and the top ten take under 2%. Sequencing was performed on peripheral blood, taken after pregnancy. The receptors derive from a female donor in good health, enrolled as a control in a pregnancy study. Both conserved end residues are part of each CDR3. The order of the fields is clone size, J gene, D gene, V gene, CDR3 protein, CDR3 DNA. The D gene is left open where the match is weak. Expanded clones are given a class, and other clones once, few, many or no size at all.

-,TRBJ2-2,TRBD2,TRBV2,CASIQREVTGELFF,TGTGCCAGCATCCAGCGGGAGGTAACCGGGGAGCTGTTTTTT
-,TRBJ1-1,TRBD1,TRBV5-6,CASSLRGTEAFF,TGTGCCAGCAGCCTCAGGGGGACTGAAGCTTTCTTT
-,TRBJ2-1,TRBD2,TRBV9,CASSPRTSEGNEQFF,TGTGCCAGCAGCCCCCGGACTAGTGAAGGCAATGAGCAGTTCTTC
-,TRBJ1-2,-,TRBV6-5,CASSPGQYGYTF,TGTGCCAGCAGTCCCGGACAGTATGGCTACACCTTC
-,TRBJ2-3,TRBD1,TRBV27,CASSSQGVLSTDTQYF,TGTGCCAGCAGCTCACAGGGGGTCCTTAGCACAGATACGCAGTATTTT
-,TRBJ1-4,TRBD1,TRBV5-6,CASSSTGFNEKLFF,TGTGCCAGCAGCTCGACAGGGTTTAATGAAAAACTGTTTTTT
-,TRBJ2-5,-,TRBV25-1,CASSRLGQQETQYF,TGTGCCAGCAGTCGCTTGGGCCAACAAGAGACCCAGTACTTC
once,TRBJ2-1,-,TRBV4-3,CASSPAVERPEQFF,TGCGCCAGCAGCCCCGCGGTAGAGAGACCTGAGCAGTTCTTC
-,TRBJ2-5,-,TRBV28,CASSLLGGEETQYF,TGTGCCAGCAGCCTTCTCGGGGGAGAGGAGACCCAGTACTTC
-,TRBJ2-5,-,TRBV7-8,CASSLAGRETQYF,TGTGCCAGCAGCTTAGCGGGGCGGGAGACCCAGTACTTC
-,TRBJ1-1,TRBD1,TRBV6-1,CASREGQGDTEAFF,TGTGCCAGCAGGGAGGGACAGGGGGACACTGAAGCTTTCTTT
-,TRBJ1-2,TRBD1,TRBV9,CASSQSGDREYGYTF,TGTGCCAGCAGCCAGTCGGGGGACAGGGAGTATGGCTACACCTTC
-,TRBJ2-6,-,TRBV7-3,CASRPQLASGANVLTF,TGTGCCAGCAGACCCCAATTGGCCTCTGGGGCCAACGTCCTGACTTTC
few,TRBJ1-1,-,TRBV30,CAWSVLGTHHEAFF,TGTGCCTGGAGTGTACTCGGGACACACCATGAAGCTTTCTTT
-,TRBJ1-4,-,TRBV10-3,CAVSGSLNEKLFF,TGTGCCGTCTCAGGTTCGCTAAATGAAAAACTGTTTTTT
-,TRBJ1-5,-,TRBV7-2,CASSPGGTDQPQHF,TGTGCCAGCAGCCCCGGGGGGACGGATCAGCCCCAGCATTTT
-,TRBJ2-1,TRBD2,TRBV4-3,CASSQEETPGGNYNEQFF,TGCGCCAGCAGCCAAGAGGAGACGCCCGGGGGGAACTACAATGAGCAGTTCTTC